The 16 T cell receptor beta chains below were found in one sample sequenced in a study of identical twins. Each CDR3 protein is one row after TCRdb ran MiXCR on the 5' RACE reads. This table has 1,800,000 or so distinct CDR3 sequences, about 31% appearing once. Sample: cord blood. The receptors were gathered from a newborn girl in good health.

V gene TRBV5-1 combines with J gene TRBJ1-2; 7 bases match TRBD1. V was pared by 1 base and J by 5 bases, with 26 bases of the junction left unmatched. CDR3 length equals 21 residues. CDR1 and CDR2 (germline): SGHRS, YFSETQ. This CDR3 reads CASSLWERTGQIRGFSYGYTF. The CDR3 DNA follows: TGCGCCAGCAGCTTGTGGGAACGGACAGGACAAATCAGGGGTTTCTCTTATGGCTACACCTTC.

This clonotype has only a few counts. The chain uses TRBV20-1 and TRBJ2-7; 9 positions match TRBD1. This CDR3 comprises 14 residues. The germline gives CDR1 DFQATT, CDR2 SNEGSKA (reference sequence). The V and J ends lost 6 bases and 3 bases, in that order; junction bases with no gene match: 9. The CDR3 here is CSALTGGGYYEQYF. The CDR3 DNA sequence: TGCAGTGCCCTAACAGGGGGCGGATACTACGAGCAGTACTTC.

This clonotype has a handful of counts. The chain recombines TRBV3-1 with TRBJ2-5, with TRBD2 matching 9 bases. V lost 10 bases, J lost 2 bases, and 8 bases stayed unmatched. Germline values: CDR1 LGHDT, CDR2 YNNKEL (reference sequence). This CDR3 contains 14 residues. The CDR3 spells CATGPAGGQETQYF. CDR3 nucleotide sequence: TGTGCCACTGGTCCGGCGGGGGGGCAAGAGACCCAGTACTTC.

About this clonotype itself: One junction end disagrees with the germline gene, perhaps due to a read error. The rearrangement uses TRBV12-3 or TRBV12-4 and TRBJ2-7; 9 bases are shared with TRBD2. The CDR3 extends over 14 amino acids. CDR3 sequence (DNA): TGTGCCAGCAGTTCACTAGCGGGTAGCAACGAGCGGTACTTC. Translating gives CASSSLAGSNERYF.

This clonotype came up a few times. This chain joins TRBV5-1 and TRBJ1-2; TRBD1 matches 7 bases. Germline CDR1 SGHRS, CDR2 YFSETQ. This CDR3 is 13 amino acids long. The V and J ends lost 10 bases and 8 bases, in that order; junction bases with no gene match: 14. The chain's CDR3 is CAGEEGAPRGYTF. CDR3 nucleotides: TGCGCCGGCGAAGAGGGGGCCCCCCGCGGCTACACCTTC.

The V and J genes are TRBV2 and TRBJ2-3; the D gene is possibly TRBD2 (5 bases). CDR3 length equals 15 residues. The germline V gene has CDR1 SNHLY and CDR2 FYNNEI. V shed 0 bases and J shed 0 bases, with 7 bases lying between them. The CDR3 region has the DNA TGTGCCAGCAGTGAAGCTCCGGGGAGCACAGATACGCAGTATTTT. Residues: CASSEAPGSTDTQYF.

The table lists this clonotype with a count of one. The rearrangement links TRBV27 to TRBJ2-5, with 12 bases aligning to TRBD1. V shed 5 bases, J shed 11 bases, and the junction held 15 bases outside the gene matches. The CDR3 contains 16 residues. Germline CDR1 is MNHEY and CDR2 is SMNVEV (reference sequence). DNA of the CDR3: TGTGCCAGCAGTGCACGGGGGACAGGGGGCTACAATGAGCAGTACTTC. Residues: CASSARGTGGYNEQYF.

The chain combines TRBV6-6 with TRBJ2-2; D perhaps matches TRBD2 (6 bases). V was shortened by 6 bases and J by 4 bases, with 12 bases between the two germline ends. CDR3 length: 14 residues. CDR1 and CDR2 (germline): MNHNY, SVGAGI (reference sequence). CDR3 sequence reads: CASRLTSTTGELFF. CDR3 nucleotides: TGTGCCAGCAGACTCACTAGCACCACCGGGGAGCTGTTTTTT.

J is TRBJ1-5 and V is TRBV9; D perhaps matches TRBD1 (5 bases). Trimming took 0 bases from V and 2 from J, leaving 12 bases between them. Germline lookup yields CDR1 SGDLS and CDR2 YYNGEE. CDR3 size: 16 residues. Here the CDR3 reads CASSVDAGRGNQPQHF. The CDR3, as DNA: TGTGCCAGCAGCGTAGATGCAGGGAGGGGCAATCAGCCCCAGCATTTT.

V usage is TRBV12-5 and J usage is TRBJ1-1, with D maybe TRBD1 (5 bases). Trimming left V 5 bases short and J 4 bases short, with 8 bases between. CDR3 length: 12 amino acids. From germline, CDR1 is LGHNT and CDR2 FRNRAP. The CDR3 nucleotides are TGTGCTAGTGGTCGCGGGGGCACTGAAGCTTTCTTT. Protein product: CASGRGGTEAFF.

The chain combines TRBV20-1 with TRBJ1-4; 10 nucleotides match TRBD1. The trim removed 7 bases at V and 8 bases at J, leaving 7 bases unmatched. Per germline, CDR1 DFQATT and CDR2 SNEGSKA (reference sequence). The CDR3 has 13 amino acids. The CDR3 sequence is CSGLGQGGEKLFF. CDR3 sequence (DNA): TGCAGTGGGCTAGGACAGGGGGGAGAAAAACTGTTTTTT.

This clonotype was seen only a few times. The chain couples TRBV29-1 to TRBJ1-3; weak D call: TRBD1 (6 bases). With 4 bases removed from V and 3 bases from J, the gap between germline ends came to 13 bases. This CDR3 is 14 amino acids long. Germline V lookup: CDR1 SQVTM, CDR2 ANQGSEA. The CDR3 DNA follows: TGCAGCGTTGGGACAGATTGGTATGGAAACACCATATATTTT. Amino acid sequence: CSVGTDWYGNTIYF.

This clonotype was seen more than once but under ten times. The chain has TRBV25-1 and TRBJ2-1, with 7 bases aligning to TRBD2. Germline CDR1 and CDR2: MGHDK and SYGVNS. The CDR3 has 14 amino acids. Here the CDR3 reads CGGTTSLLYNEQFF. Written as DNA, the CDR3 is TGTGGGGGAACGACTAGCCTCCTATACAATGAGCAGTTCTTC.

This clonotype has just one count. The chain combines TRBV14 with TRBJ2-1; tentatively, D is TRBD2 (5 bases). V lost 4 bases and J 13 bases, leaving 14 bases between the germline ends. CDR3 length: 12 residues. The germline V gene encodes CDR1 SGHDN and CDR2 FVKESK. Here the CDR3 DNA reads TGTGCCAGCAGCCTCCTATGGGAGACCCAGTTCTTC. Its translation: CASSLLWETQFF.

This rearrangement joins TRBV2 to TRBJ1-3; weak D call: TRBD1 (5 bases). The germline CDR1 and CDR2 sequences are SNHLY and FYNNEI. This CDR3 has 14 amino acids. Trimming took off 6 bases at V and 0 bases at J, with 9 bases between the two ends. CDR3 coding DNA: TGTGCCAGCAGGGGACGAGCCTCTGGAAACACCATATATTTT. It specifies CASRGRASGNTIYF.

The V gene is TRBV7-9, the J gene TRBJ1-1; maybe TRBD1 (6 bases). Germline-derived CDR1 and CDR2 are SEHNR and FQNEAQ (reference sequence). This CDR3 is 14 amino acids long. V was clipped by 6 bases and J by 1 base, with 12 bases between them. The chain's CDR3 is CASSHDRTNTEAFF. The CDR3 nucleotides are TGTGCCAGCAGTCATGACAGGACGAACACTGAAGCTTTCTTT. Looking up the rest from reference TRBV7-9 and TRBJ1-1 gives the full variable domain: DTGVSQNPRHKITKRGQNVTFRCDPISEHNRLYWYRQTLGQGPEFLTYFQNEAQLEKSRLLSDRFSAERPKGSFSTLEIQRTEQGDSAMYLCASSHDRTNTEAFFGQGTRLTVV.